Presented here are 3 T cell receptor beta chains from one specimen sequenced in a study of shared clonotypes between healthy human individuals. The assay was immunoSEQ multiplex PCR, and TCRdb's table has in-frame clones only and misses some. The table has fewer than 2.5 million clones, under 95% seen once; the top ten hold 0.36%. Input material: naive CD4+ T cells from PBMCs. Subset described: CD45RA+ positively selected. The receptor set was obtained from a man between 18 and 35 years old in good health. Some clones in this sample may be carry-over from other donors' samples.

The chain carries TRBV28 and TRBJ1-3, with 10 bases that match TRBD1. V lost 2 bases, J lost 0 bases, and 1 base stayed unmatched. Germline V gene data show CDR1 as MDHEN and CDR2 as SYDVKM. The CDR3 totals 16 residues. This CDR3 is CASSLRTGGSGNTIYF. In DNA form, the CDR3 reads TGTGCCAGCAGTTTACGGACAGGGGGCTCTGGAAACACCATATATTTT.

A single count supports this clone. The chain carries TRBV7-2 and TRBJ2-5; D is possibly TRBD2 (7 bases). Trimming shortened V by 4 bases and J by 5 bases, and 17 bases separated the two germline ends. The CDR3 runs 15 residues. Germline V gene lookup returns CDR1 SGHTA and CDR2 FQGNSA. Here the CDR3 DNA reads TGTGCCAGCAGCTCCCCCGGGGGGCGCTTCGAGACCCAGTACTTC. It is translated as CASSSPGGRFETQYF.

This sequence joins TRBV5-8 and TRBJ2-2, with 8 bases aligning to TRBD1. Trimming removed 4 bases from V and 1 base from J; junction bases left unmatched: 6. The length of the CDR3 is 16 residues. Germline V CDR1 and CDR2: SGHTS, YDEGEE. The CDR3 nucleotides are TGTGCCAGCAGCATGACAGGGGCGGGGAACACCGGGGAGCTGTTTTTT. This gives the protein CASSMTGAGNTGELFF.